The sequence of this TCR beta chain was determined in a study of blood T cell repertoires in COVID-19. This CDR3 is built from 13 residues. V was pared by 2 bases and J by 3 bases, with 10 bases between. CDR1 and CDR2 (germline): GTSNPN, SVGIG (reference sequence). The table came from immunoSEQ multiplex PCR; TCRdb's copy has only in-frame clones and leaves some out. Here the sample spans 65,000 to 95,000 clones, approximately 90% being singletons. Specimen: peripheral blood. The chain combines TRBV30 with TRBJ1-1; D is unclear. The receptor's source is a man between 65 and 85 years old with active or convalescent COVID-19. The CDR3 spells CAWSFIRDTEAFF. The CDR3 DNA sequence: TGTGCCTGGAGTTTCATCCGGGACACTGAAGCTTTCTTT.